This entry lists 23 T cell receptor beta chains sequenced from one sample in a study of T-cell memory formation after mild COVID-19. TCRdb processed the 5' RACE reads anew with MiXCR; each CDR3 protein has one entry. The data hold about 160,000 distinct CDR3 sequences, with 30% to 35% observed a single time. Sample: PBMCs or a T cell subset sorted from them (not recorded which). The receptor source for this set is an adult woman who had mild COVID-19 (a few samples of this study predate the infection). Cell type and time point are not known.

The table lists this clonotype with many counts. V usage is TRBV7-9 and J usage is TRBJ2-1, with D unresolved. The CDR3 consists of 14 residues. Looked up from germline, CDR1 is SEHNR and CDR2 is FQNEAQ (reference sequence). Trimming pared 1 base from V and 0 bases from J, leaving 4 bases between. DNA of the CDR3: TGTGCCAGCAGCTTAGTGGGCTCCTACAATGAGCAGTTCTTC. Amino acid sequence: CASSLVGSYNEQFF.

The V and J genes are TRBV7-9 and TRBJ2-1; D is unclear. Trimming stripped 8 bases from V and 0 bases from J, with 11 bases between. Germline V gives CDR1 SEHNR, CDR2 FQNEAQ (reference sequence). The CDR3 extends over 14 amino acids. The CDR3 reads CASRQLSSYNEQFF. CDR3 DNA: TGTGCCAGCCGCCAGCTAAGCTCCTACAATGAGCAGTTCTTC.

This clonotype was seen only a few times. The CDR3 DNA is TGTGCCAGCAGCTTGGGGACTCGTCAGCCCCAGCATTTT. Translating gives CASSLGTRQPQHF. The J gene is TRBJ1-5, the V gene TRBV5-6; D remains ambiguous. Germline V lookup: CDR1 SGHDT, CDR2 YYEEEE. The V and J ends lost 0 bases and 6 bases respectively, with 7 bases between them. The CDR3 covers 13 residues.

The chain has TRBV10-3 and TRBJ1-1; 8 bases agree with TRBD1. This CDR3 has 15 amino acids. CDR1 and CDR2 (germline): ENHRY, SYGVKD. V shed 0 bases and J 1 base; nucleotides not matched to a gene: 1. CDR3 nucleotide sequence: TGTGCCATCAGTGAGTCTGGGACAGGGAACACTGAAGCTTTCTTT. Protein product: CAISESGTGNTEAFF.

V and J are TRBV28 and TRBJ2-3; the match to TRBD1 covers 8 bases. The trim removed 5 bases at V and 4 bases at J, leaving 17 bases unmatched. CDR3 length: 18 residues. Germline values: CDR1 MDHEN, CDR2 SYDVKM. The CDR3 sequence: CASSLRLGQGRTADTQYF. The CDR3 DNA reads as TGTGCCAGCAGTCTTCGCCTCGGACAGGGCAGAACGGCAGATACGCAGTATTTT.

The rearrangement links TRBV2 to TRBJ2-5; unclear D gene. The germline CDR1 and CDR2 sequences are SNHLY and FYNNEI. CDR3 length: 13 residues. Trimming stripped 6 bases from V and 5 bases from J, with 13 bases between. The CDR3 DNA sequence: TGTGCCAGCAGACCGTTAGGGCGGGAGACCCAGTACTTC. Translated, it gives CASRPLGRETQYF.

The gene calls are TRBV7-3 and TRBJ2-2; D not resolved. This CDR3 has 12 amino acids. Trimming took 4 bases from V and 4 from J, leaving 4 bases between them. Germline V lookup: CDR1 SGHTA, CDR2 FQGTGA. CDR3 DNA: TGTGCCAGCAGCTGGAGCACCGGGGAGCTGTTTTTT. Its translation: CASSWSTGELFF.

The CDR3 loop reads CSVVVTGNTIYF. CDR3 sequence (DNA): TGCAGCGTTGTGGTAACTGGAAACACCATATATTTT. The gene calls are TRBV29-1 and TRBJ1-3, with D unresolved. The germline gives CDR1 SQVTM, CDR2 ANQGSEA. There are 12 residues in the CDR3. Trimming took 4 bases from V and 2 from J, leaving 6 bases between them.

The chain carries TRBV6-5 and TRBJ1-3; no reliable D call. The CDR3 is made up of 16 amino acids. Trimming removed 0 bases from V and 0 bases from J, with 9 bases in between. Per germline, CDR1 MNHEY and CDR2 SVGAGI. The CDR3, as DNA: TGTGCCAGCAGTTACTCGGCGGTGCCCTCTGGAAACACCATATATTTT. Protein product: CASSYSAVPSGNTIYF.

This clonotype has a single count. J is TRBJ1-4 and V is TRBV7-9; TRBD1 matches 7 bases. The germline V gene encodes CDR1 SEHNR and CDR2 FQNEAQ (reference sequence). V trimming: 5 bases; J trimming: 10 bases; junction bases outside the gene matches: 4. This CDR3 contains 12 residues. Here the CDR3 reads CASSQGETKLFF. The CDR3 DNA reads as TGTGCCAGCAGCCAGGGGGAGACAAAACTGTTTTTT.

V and J are TRBV20-1 and TRBJ2-3, with a tentative D call TRBD1 (6 bases). Germline V CDR1 and CDR2: DFQATT, SNEGSKA (reference sequence). There are 14 residues in the CDR3. Trimming pared 3 bases from V and 2 bases from J, leaving 12 bases between. The CDR3 is CSARLGAYTDTQYF. CDR3 DNA: TGCAGTGCTAGGTTGGGGGCGTACACAGATACGCAGTATTTT.

This clonotype has more than one count but fewer than ten. The chain is built from TRBV11-2 and TRBJ2-1, with D possibly matching TRBD2 (5 bases). Germline V gene data show CDR1 as SGHAT and CDR2 as FQNNGV. The germline V and J ends were trimmed by 0 bases and 8 bases, with 20 bases remaining between them. This CDR3 region has 17 residues. CDR3 nucleotides: TGTGCCAGCAGCTTAGATGTCGCCCGGGCGCGGGTGGATGAGCAGTTCTTC. This codes for CASSLDVARARVDEQFF.

This clonotype was seen a handful of times. The chain recombines TRBV20-1 with TRBJ1-2; D may be TRBD1 (5 bases). Between the trimmed V and J ends, which lost 3 bases and 6 bases, there was a span of 14 bases. The CDR3 is 13 residues long. Germline loops: CDR1 DFQATT, CDR2 SNEGSKA (reference sequence). The CDR3 here is CSASLRRGNGYTF. Written as DNA, the CDR3 is TGCAGTGCTAGCCTAAGGAGGGGAAATGGCTACACCTTC.

The chain carries TRBV20-1 and TRBJ2-3; 10 bases align to TRBD1. This CDR3 comprises 14 residues. Trimming cost V 6 bases and J 8 bases; bases outside gene matches: 11. CDR1 is DFQATT and CDR2 is SNEGSKA in the germline V gene (reference sequence). The CDR3 loop is CSAGQGTGESTQYF. CDR3 in DNA: TGCAGTGCCGGGCAAGGGACAGGGGAGAGTACGCAGTATTTT.

This sequence joins TRBV6-1 and TRBJ2-7; 8 bases line up with TRBD2. Germline assignment: CDR1 MNHNS and CDR2 SASEGT. The V gene end was trimmed by 3 bases and the J gene end by 5 bases; junction bases not matched to a gene: 9. The CDR3 spans 15 residues. The CDR3 sequence: CASSELSGTFHEQYF. The CDR3 bases are TGTGCCAGCAGTGAGCTTAGCGGGACTTTCCACGAGCAGTACTTC.

The rearrangement joins TRBV6-5 to TRBJ1-2; D not certain. The CDR3 is 14 amino acids. Germline CDR1 MNHEY, CDR2 SVGAGI. The germline V and J ends were trimmed by 2 bases and 2 bases, with 9 bases remaining between them. The CDR3 region is CASSYVGENYGYTF. For the CDR3, the DNA is TGTGCCAGCAGTTACGTCGGGGAAAACTATGGCTACACCTTC.

The genes are TRBV5-1 and TRBJ2-3; D ambiguous. The germline V gene has CDR1 SGHRS and CDR2 YFSETQ. V gave up 4 bases and J gave up 1 base, with 7 bases separating them. The CDR3 has 13 residues. The CDR3 DNA is TGCGCCAGCAGCCAGGACGGCACAGATACGCAGTATTTT. This encodes CASSQDGTDTQYF. Together with reference TRBV5-1 and TRBJ2-3, the CDR3 gives the full variable domain: KAGVTQTPRYLIKTRGQQVTLSCSPISGHRSVSWYQQTPGQGLQFLFEYFSETQRNKGNFPGRFSGRQFSNSRSEMNVSTLELGDSALYLCASSQDGTDTQYFGPGTRLTVL.

V gene TRBV4-1 combines with J gene TRBJ2-7; D is uncertain. There are 15 residues in the CDR3. Trimming removed 0 bases at V and 7 bases at J, with 16 bases between. Germline CDR1 and CDR2: MGHRA and YSYEKL. The DNA for the CDR3 is TGCGCCAGCAGCCAAGAAGACGCCGCTACGTGGGAGCAGTACTTC. Its protein is CASSQEDAATWEQYF.

V gene TRBV5-1 combines with J gene TRBJ2-1; D gene uncertain. Germline V CDR1 and CDR2: SGHRS, YFSETQ. Trimming removed 1 base at V and 13 bases at J, with 9 bases between. The CDR3 runs to 11 residues. The CDR3 here is CASSLSQSQFF. In DNA, the CDR3 is TGCGCCAGCAGCTTGTCTCAGTCTCAGTTCTTC. Together with reference TRBV5-1 and TRBJ2-1, the CDR3 gives the full variable domain: KAGVTQTPRYLIKTRGQQVTLSCSPISGHRSVSWYQQTPGQGLQFLFEYFSETQRNKGNFPGRFSGRQFSNSRSEMNVSTLELGDSALYLCASSLSQSQFFGPGTRLTVL.

The V and J genes are TRBV20-1 and TRBJ2-7, with D perhaps TRBD2 (6 bases). Germline V gene lookup returns CDR1 DFQATT and CDR2 SNEGSKA (reference sequence). The CDR3 is 14 amino acids. V gave up 6 bases and J gave up 2 bases, with 17 bases separating them. CDR3 region: CSASRAGSTYEQYF. CDR3 nucleotides: TGCAGTGCGAGTCGGGCGGGGAGTACCTACGAGCAGTACTTC.

This clonotype has a handful of counts. This rearrangement joins TRBV11-3 to TRBJ2-1; possible D gene TRBD2, 5 bases. The CDR3 is made up of 15 amino acids. Trimming cost V 2 bases and J 2 bases, with 10 bases left between them. Germline V gene sequence: CDR1 SGHNT, CDR2 YENEEA. CDR3 sequence reads: CASSLLAATYNEQFF. CDR3 nucleotides: TGTGCCAGCAGCTTACTAGCTGCCACCTACAATGAGCAGTTCTTC.

Only a few counts were recorded for this clonotype. This rearrangement joins TRBV20-1 to TRBJ2-7; TRBD2 matches 7 bases. V shed 5 bases and J 6 bases; nucleotides not matched to a gene: 13. Germline values: CDR1 DFQATT, CDR2 SNEGSKA (reference sequence). The CDR3 consists of 14 residues. DNA for the CDR3: TGCAGTGCTCCGAAACCCCGGGACTATCGCGAGCAGTACTTC. It translates to CSAPKPRDYREQYF.

The chain joins TRBV20-1 to TRBJ2-5, with 7 bases that match TRBD1. J gave up 1 base and V 5 bases, and 10 bases lay outside the gene matches. This CDR3 region has 15 residues. The germline gives CDR1 DFQATT, CDR2 SNEGSKA (reference sequence). This CDR3 is CSALHDRATQETQYF. The CDR3 DNA reads TGCAGTGCTCTCCATGACAGGGCCACCCAAGAGACCCAGTACTTC.